This T cell receptor (beta chain) was identified during a study of blood T cell dynamics during melanoma immunotherapy. Overall study: Standard first-line treatment here was pembrolizumab or nivolumab plus ipilimumab in metastatic melanoma.

Specified time point: pre-treatment baseline. At 12 weeks after first infusion, RECIST 1.1 defined response for most patients. DNA loading was fixed at around 0.35 ug for all bulk PBMC samples. The table came from immunoSEQ multiplex PCR; TCRdb's copy has only in-frame clones and leaves some out. The table records approximately 25,000 clones, around 88% of them present only once. Germline loops: CDR1 SGHKS, CDR2 YYEKEE (reference sequence). The CDR3 runs to 15 residues. V trimming: 5 bases; J trimming: 2 bases; junction bases outside the gene matches: 5. This chain joins TRBV5-5 and TRBJ2-2; 8 nucleotides match TRBD1. The TCR sequence derives from a human donor with melanoma. Specimen: blood, collected from a patient treated with checkpoint blockade. The CDR3 sequence: CASRPDRGNTGELFF. The CDR3 DNA reads TGTGCCAGCAGACCAGACAGGGGAAACACCGGGGAGCTGTTTTTT.